What follows describes a single T cell receptor (beta chain). It has no known antigen specificity. The input lacks base qualities; no much larger clone sits a single base away. The immunoSEQ Assay, a bias-controlled multiplex PCR, was used to amplify TCRbeta CDR3 regions from genomic DNA. The paper's processing steps were these. Within the assay, amplification of reference gene primers was used to estimate how many nucleated cells each sample contained. Sequence reads were collapsed and filtered to measure the absolute abundance of every unique TCRbeta CDR3 rearrangement. For each sample, productive Simpson clonality was calculated by taking the square root of Simpson's diversity index across productive rearrangements. TCRdb retrieved this table from immuneACCESS and kept in-frame rearrangements only. Not all clones are present; in checked studies, unresolved V genes account for under half, and no reason is known for the remainder. Clonal size and the V and J genes are those of that table, whereas D and trimming came from the DNA. This sample comprises just over 95,000 clones, approximately 90% of them detected only once. The biggest ten clones account for about 5.5% of the sample.

These data originate in a study of blood T cell repertoires in COVID-19 (dated by TCRdb to the early 2020s). Study-level background: Collaborator samples came from the United States, Italy and Spain and covered acute and convalescent phases of COVID-19. The prospective study material was composed of cDNA or gDNA derived from T cells, B-cell-depleted T cells, or PBMCs. Subjects who had been exposed to COVID-19, were actively infected with it, or had recovered from it provided the deeply sampled blood TCRbeta repertoires that made up the dataset. The repertoires were released in a freely available public database intended as a resource for research on the immune response to SARS-CoV-2. Samples came from the ongoing ImmuneRACE study (first 160 participants) plus 1,254 subjects from 6 global collaborators. The sample metadata nearly always contained a de-identified subject ID, COVID-19 status, age in years and sex. HLA class I and class II types, where available, came from metadata supplied by the sample provider rather than from assay-based typing.

Overall study results and their limits: The amount of clinical and demographic metadata varied by source and participant and was provided uncurated.

Whole blood was collected in K2EDTA tubes by collaborating institutions according to the institutions' own protocols. For TCRbeta analysis, collaborators shipped samples in one of three forms: frozen whole blood, isolated PBMCs, or DNA extracted from either of those sample types. Taken from the germline V gene, the CDR1 and CDR2 loops are SGHAT and FQNNGV. The junction carries 7 bases between V and J, which are trimmed by 1 base and 3 bases respectively. The cysteine opens and the phenylalanine closes a CDR3 of 14 amino acids. Just CDR3 DNA is preserved here, 42 bases in frame from base 1. The V gene is TRBV11-2 and the J gene is TRBJ1-3; no D gene call is confident. Material: peripheral blood. This clonotype originated in a man over 45 with acute or convalescent COVID-19. CDR3 loop: CASSLGRVGNTIYF. The nucleotide sequence reads as follows: TGTGCCAGCAGCTTAGGACGGGTTGGAAACACCATATATTTT.